This passage covers 7 T cell receptor beta chains from one sample sequenced in a study of blood T cell repertoires in COVID-19. Clones were sequenced by immunoSEQ multiplex PCR, and TCRdb holds only the in-frame ones, with some missing. This sample has roughly 200,000 clones, with around nine tenths found just once. The sequencing sample was made of peripheral blood. These receptors were obtained from a man younger than 35 with active or convalescent COVID-19.

This chain joins TRBV7-2 and TRBJ2-2, with 12 bases that match TRBD2. Losses at the gene ends were 2 bases for V and 5 bases for J; bases not matched to a gene: 6. Per the germline V gene, CDR1 is SGHTA and CDR2 is FQGNSA. CDR3 length: 17 residues. The CDR3 DNA reads TGTGCCAGCAGCTTAAGGGCTAGCGGGGGGGGAACCGGGGAGCTGTTTTTT. Translated, it gives CASSLRASGGGTGELFF.

This chain connects TRBV18 to TRBJ2-7; D not resolved. Germline V gene lookup returns CDR1 KGHSH and CDR2 LQKENI. Trimming removed 0 bases at V and 2 bases at J, with 11 bases between. The CDR3 runs to 15 residues. The CDR3 DNA sequence: TGTGCCAGCTCACCACCGGCCAGTACCCCCTACGAGCAGTACTTC. Its translation: CASSPPASTPYEQYF. The variable domain in full, completed from reference TRBV18 and TRBJ2-7, reads NAGVMQNPRHLVRRRGQEARLRCSPMKGHSHVYWYRQLPEEGLKFMVYLQKENIIDESGMPKERFSAEFPKEGPSILRIQQVVRGDSAAYFCASSPPASTPYEQYFGPGTRLTVT.

The V gene is TRBV6-6, the J gene TRBJ1-5; the D is unclear. CDR3 length: 16 amino acids. With 0 bases removed from V and 3 bases from J, the gap between germline ends came to 12 bases. Germline V gene data show CDR1 as MNHNY and CDR2 as SVGAGI (reference sequence). The CDR3: CASSYSGLEANQPQHF. The DNA of the CDR3 is TGTGCCAGCAGTTACTCAGGACTGGAGGCCAATCAGCCCCAGCATTTT.

Only a few counts were recorded for this clone. The V call is TRBV3-1 (or the pseudogene TRBV3-2), the J call TRBJ1-5; the D is unclear. The CDR3 extends over 13 amino acids. With 0 bases removed from V and 3 bases from J, the gap between germline ends came to 3 bases. The germline CDR1 and CDR2 sequences are LGHDT and YNNKEL (reference sequence). CDR3 amino acids: CASSQDYNQPQHF. The CDR3 DNA sequence: TGTGCCAGCAGCCAAGATTACAATCAGCCCCAGCATTTT.

The chain is built from TRBV7-2 and TRBJ2-2; D not resolved. The CDR3 runs 16 residues. Trimming cost V 1 base and J 4 bases, with 13 bases left between them. CDR1 is SGHTA and CDR2 is FQGNSA in the germline V gene. CDR3 nucleotide sequence: TGTGCCAGCAGCTTAGATCCGGGTCGAAGCACCGGGGAGCTGTTTTTT. Translated, it gives CASSLDPGRSTGELFF.

CDR3 bases: TGTGCCAGCAGGCGCGGCGTAAATGAAAAACTGTTTTTT. It specifies CASRRGVNEKLFF. The chain couples TRBV12-3 or TRBV12-4 to TRBJ1-4; D ambiguous. The CDR3 length is 13 residues. The germline V and J ends were trimmed by 6 bases and 5 bases, with 10 bases remaining between them.

V is TRBV5-1 and J is TRBJ1-5; no definite D call. The germline V gene has CDR1 SGHRS and CDR2 YFSETQ. The CDR3 totals 17 residues. Trimming took off 0 bases at V and 2 bases at J, with 15 bases between the two ends. The CDR3 bases are TGCGCCAGCAGCTTGGGCGGTTCCGCGGATGGCAATCAGCCCCAGCATTTT. Translation gives CASSLGGSADGNQPQHF.